This entry lists 25 T cell receptor beta chains sequenced from one sample in a study of cytomegalovirus exposure and HLA in healthy donors. PCR amplification relied on 60 Vbeta primers (plus 13 Jbeta primers). This table comes from immunoSEQ multiplex PCR, and its TCRdb copy is limited to in-frame clones, with some not included. The sample lists approximately 100,000 clones, about four fifths occurring once. Source material: PBMCs. These receptors were collected from a woman in her 30s in good health and CMV-seronegative.

V usage is TRBV7-9 and J usage is TRBJ2-3; TRBD2 matches 10 bases. The length of the CDR3 is 19 residues. Unmatched junction bases numbered 18, after V lost 4 bases and J lost 5 bases. Germline V gives CDR1 SEHNR, CDR2 FQNEAQ (reference sequence). The CDR3 DNA reads TGTGCCAGCAGCTCCTTCTTCCACCGACTAGCGGGTGAGAAAGATACGCAGTATTTT. It yields the protein CASSSFFHRLAGEKDTQYF.

J is TRBJ2-3 and V is TRBV7-2; no definite D call. Germline CDR1 reads SGHTA; CDR2 reads FQGNSA. This CDR3 has 12 amino acids. The V and J ends lost 2 bases and 6 bases respectively, with 6 bases between them. CDR3 sequence: CASSLSVDTQYF. CDR3 nucleotide sequence: TGTGCCAGCAGCTTATCGGTGGATACGCAGTATTTT.

This chain uses TRBV6-1 with TRBJ2-7; 7 positions agree with TRBD1. This CDR3 region has 14 residues. V lost 4 bases, J lost 7 bases, and 10 bases stayed unmatched. Germline V gene data show CDR1 as MNHNS and CDR2 as SASEGT. In DNA form, the CDR3 reads TGTGCCAGCAGTGCTGGCAGGGGGTTGGGAGAGCAGTACTTC. This translates into CASSAGRGLGEQYF.

A few counts support this clone. J is TRBJ2-2 and V is TRBV19; 10 nucleotides match TRBD2. V gave up 10 bases and J gave up 3 bases; unmatched junction bases: 2. CDR1 is LNHDA, CDR2 SQIVND, per germline (reference sequence). There are 13 residues in the CDR3. The CDR3 DNA follows: TGTGCCATAGCGGGAGGTTACACCGGGGAGCTGTTTTTT. Protein: CAIAGGYTGELFF.

V is TRBV25-1 and J is TRBJ2-1, with 11 bases matching TRBD2. Losses at the gene ends were 7 bases for V and 3 bases for J; bases not matched to a gene: 8. The CDR3 is 16 residues long. Germline V gene data show CDR1 as MGHDK and CDR2 as SYGVNS. The CDR3 nucleotides are TGTGCCAGCAAATTGGCCGGGACTAGCGGCTACAATGAGCAGTTCTTC. Translating it yields CASKLAGTSGYNEQFF.

The chain has TRBV2 and TRBJ2-7; D remains unclear. The CDR3 is 13 residues long. The V gene's germline CDR1 is SNHLY and CDR2 FYNNEI. Trimming removed 1 base at V and 6 bases at J, with 10 bases between. CDR3 sequence: CASSEVAAGEQYF. The CDR3 region has the DNA TGTGCCAGCAGTGAAGTGGCCGCTGGCGAGCAGTACTTC.

This chain joins TRBV19 and TRBJ1-5; D not resolved. This CDR3 region has 13 residues. V lost 3 bases, J lost 6 bases, and 9 bases lay in between. Germline V gives CDR1 LNHDA, CDR2 SQIVND (reference sequence). The DNA of the CDR3 is TGTGCCAGTAGTATCCTAGTTGGTCAGCCCCAGCATTTT. Encoded protein: CASSILVGQPQHF.

The gene calls are TRBV29-1 and TRBJ2-1, with D possibly being TRBD2 (5 bases). V was trimmed by 4 bases and J by 4 bases, leaving 14 bases between them. This CDR3 region has 14 residues. Germline V gives CDR1 SQVTM, CDR2 ANQGSEA. In DNA form, the CDR3 reads TGCAGCGTTGCCCCAGCGGTTCCATACAATGAGCAGTTCTTC. It codes for CSVAPAVPYNEQFF.

The V call is TRBV5-4, the J call TRBJ1-5; possibly TRBD1 for D (5 bases). CDR1 is SGHNT and CDR2 is YYREEE in the germline V gene (reference sequence). The germline V and J ends were trimmed by 0 bases and 1 base, with 8 bases remaining between them. CDR3 length equals 15 residues. Written as DNA, the CDR3 is TGTGCCAGCAGCTTGGGGGGGGGAAGCAATCAGCCCCAGCATTTT. This translates into CASSLGGGSNQPQHF.

The chain is built from TRBV2 and TRBJ1-5, with a tentative D call TRBD1 (6 bases). CDR1 SNHLY and CDR2 FYNNEI come from the germline V gene. Deletions cut 5 bases from V and 0 bases from J, with 11 bases between. This CDR3 has 15 amino acids. The CDR3 protein is CASSWTADSNQPQHF. The CDR3 nucleotides read TGTGCCAGCAGTTGGACAGCCGATAGCAATCAGCCCCAGCATTTT.

The chain combines TRBV4-1 with TRBJ2-5; 7 bases align to TRBD2. V shed 4 bases, J shed 2 bases, and the junction held 4 bases outside the gene matches. Germline CDR1 and CDR2: MGHRA and YSYEKL. The CDR3 runs to 14 residues. Here the CDR3 reads CASSRLAGQETQYF. The CDR3 nucleotides read TGCGCCAGCAGCCGACTAGCAGGACAAGAGACCCAGTACTTC.

This clone appeared once. CDR3 in amino acids: CSALPDRKAFF. In DNA, the CDR3 is TGCAGTGCTCTCCCCGACAGGAAAGCTTTCTTT. V usage is TRBV20-1 and J usage is TRBJ1-1, with TRBD1 as a possible D gene (6 bases). Trimming left V 5 bases short and J 9 bases short, with 13 bases between. The CDR3 loop spans 11 amino acids. CDR1 is DFQATT, CDR2 SNEGSKA, per germline (reference sequence).

This clone came up a few times. The chain joins TRBV9 to TRBJ2-2, with TRBD2 as a possible D gene (5 bases). The CDR3 extends over 15 amino acids. CDR1 is SGDLS, CDR2 YYNGEE, per germline. V lost 4 bases and J 2 bases, leaving 12 bases between the germline ends. CDR3 residues: CASSMLTGNTGELFF. The DNA of the CDR3 is TGTGCCAGCAGCATGCTCACGGGAAACACCGGGGAGCTGTTTTTT.

The CDR3 region is CASSPRTGRKYTQYF. The CDR3 bases are TGTGCCAGCAGCCCTCGGACAGGGAGGAAGTATACGCAGTATTTT. The chain links TRBV11-1 to TRBJ2-3; 8 bases fit TRBD1. CDR3 length: 15 amino acids. Germline V CDR1 and CDR2: SGHAT, FQDESV (reference sequence). The trim removed 5 bases at V and 7 bases at J, leaving 11 bases unmatched.

The V call is TRBV2, the J call TRBJ2-6; 11 bases map to TRBD2. With V trimmed by 4 bases and J by 2 bases, 4 bases remained unmatched. CDR1 and CDR2 from the germline V gene are SNHLY and FYNNEI. There are 17 residues in the CDR3. CDR3 coding DNA: TGTGCCAGCAGTGGGGGTAGCGGGAGGGCTGGGGCCAACGTCCTGACTTTC. This translates into CASSGGSGRAGANVLTF.

This sequence joins TRBV7-2 and TRBJ2-5; 11 bases fit TRBD2. The CDR3 is 15 residues long. With V trimmed by 2 bases and J by 3 bases, 2 bases remained unmatched. The germline gives CDR1 SGHTA, CDR2 FQGNSA. The CDR3 protein is CASSLPTSGEETQYF. CDR3 bases: TGTGCCAGCAGCTTACCGACTAGCGGGGAAGAGACCCAGTACTTC.

V usage is TRBV4-1 and J usage is TRBJ2-7; 7 bases are shared with TRBD2. Germline loops: CDR1 MGHRA, CDR2 YSYEKL. The CDR3 spans 15 residues. V lost 1 base to trimming and J lost 0 bases; unmatched junction nucleotides: 3. CDR3 coding DNA: TGCGCCAGCAGCCAAGTGGCTAGCGGCTCCTACGAGCAGTACTTC. Residues: CASSQVASGSYEQYF.

This clone was picked up a small number of times. The gene calls are TRBV5-6 and TRBJ2-1; 7 bases are a match to TRBD2. Germline CDR1 and CDR2: SGHDT and YYEEEE. V dropped 5 bases and J dropped 2; count of bases not matched to a gene: 13. The CDR3 has 17 amino acids. The chain's CDR3 is CASRTSEKLFTYNEQFF. CDR3 DNA sequence: TGTGCCAGCAGAACTAGCGAAAAACTATTCACCTACAATGAGCAGTTCTTC.

This clone has just a few counts. The rearrangement links TRBV9 to TRBJ2-7; 12 nucleotides agree with TRBD2. CDR3 length: 14 amino acids. Per the germline V gene, CDR1 is SGDLS and CDR2 is YYNGEE. Unmatched junction bases numbered 4, after V lost 4 bases and J lost 5 bases. The CDR3 nucleotides are TGTGCCAGCAGCCCTGCTAGCGGGAGGGACGAGCAGTACTTC. Translation gives CASSPASGRDEQYF. The complete variable domain, with remaining parts taken from reference TRBV9 and TRBJ2-7, reads DSGVTQTPKHLITATGQRVTLRCSPRSGDLSVYWYQQSLDQGLQFLIQYYNGEERAKGNILERFSAQQFPDLHSELNLSSLELGDSALYFCASSPASGRDEQYFGPGTRLTVT.

The rearrangement joins TRBV5-1 to TRBJ2-6, with D possibly matching TRBD1 (6 bases). CDR3 length equals 20 residues. The ends were cut back, 4 bases at V and 4 bases at J, with 27 bases in the middle. Germline V CDR1 and CDR2: SGHRS, YFSETQ. The CDR3 spells CASSKGPPGHAPSGANVLTF. The CDR3 region has the DNA TGCGCCAGCAGCAAAGGCCCCCCGGGACACGCACCCTCGGGGGCCAACGTCCTGACTTTC.

DNA for the CDR3: TGTGCCAGCAGTTTAGCGGGCTACGAGCAGTACTTC. As protein: CASSLAGYEQYF. V usage is TRBV28 and J usage is TRBJ2-7; tentatively, D is TRBD2 (5 bases). The ends were cut back, 2 bases at V and 3 bases at J, with 5 bases in the middle. This CDR3 is 12 amino acids long. Germline loops: CDR1 MDHEN, CDR2 SYDVKM.

V is TRBV14 and J is TRBJ1-2; 9 bases are shared with TRBD1. V was clipped by 1 base and J by 7 bases; unmatched bases: 7. The CDR3 length is 15 residues. Germline CDR1 and CDR2: SGHDN and FVKESK. In DNA, the CDR3 is TGTGCCAGCAGCCAAGGATGGGGACAGGGAGGTGGCTACACCTTC. Translated, it gives CASSQGWGQGGGYTF.

This sequence joins TRBV29-1 and TRBJ2-1; perhaps TRBD2 as D (5 bases). Trimming took 6 bases from V and 6 from J, leaving 6 bases between them. Germline assignment: CDR1 SQVTM and CDR2 ANQGSEA. The CDR3 covers 10 residues. The CDR3 region has the DNA TGCAGCGTCGGACTCAATGAGCAGTTCTTC. Translated: CSVGLNEQFF.

This clone was seen once. The rearrangement links TRBV10-1 to TRBJ2-3; 10 bases agree with TRBD2. CDR1 and CDR2 from the germline V gene are WNHNN and SYGVQD (reference sequence). The junction had 4 bases not matched to a gene; V was cut back by 2 bases and J by 5 bases. CDR3 length equals 15 residues. The DNA for the CDR3 is TGCGCCAGCAGTGAGGCTAGCGGGAGTAAAGATACGCAGTATTTT. It encodes CASSEASGSKDTQYF.

This chain uses TRBV19 with TRBJ1-1; D possibly corresponds to TRBD1 (6 bases). The CDR3 contains 15 residues. The ends were cut back, 4 bases at V and 1 base at J, with 13 bases in the middle. Germline CDR1 is LNHDA and CDR2 is SQIVND (reference sequence). The CDR3 loop reads CASSRLRGGNTEAFF. DNA for the CDR3: TGTGCCAGTAGTAGATTGAGGGGGGGGAACACTGAAGCTTTCTTT.